A selection of T cell receptor beta chains follows, all from one sample in a study of T cell responses to AZD1222 COVID-19 vaccine. The repertoire was sequenced with immunoSEQ multiplex PCR; TCRdb's copy has only in-frame clones and lacks some. The sample holds about 150,000 clones, roughly 88% seen once. Sequencing used peripheral blood, obtained on day 0 of MenACWY control vaccination. All receptors derive from an adult in good health. Both conserved end residues are part of each CDR3. D genes are given only for firm matches. Clone size is stated in some rows and not others, as once, few, many or a class when expanded.

V gene	J gene	clone size	D gene	CDR3 DNA	CDR3 protein
TRBV6-5	TRBJ1-3	-	-	TGTGCCAGCAGTTACTCACCCAACTCTGGAAACACCATATATTTT	CASSYSPNSGNTIYF
TRBV7-9	TRBJ1-2	-	-	TGTGCCAGCAGCTTAGCAGGGAACTATGGCTACACCTTC	CASSLAGNYGYTF
TRBV6-1	TRBJ2-7	-	-	TGTGCCAGCAGTGAAAGGGGAAGGTTTTCCTACGAGCAGTACTTC	CASSERGRFSYEQYF
TRBV19	TRBJ2-7	-	-	TGTGCCAGTAGTAGCAGGGGAAATGGGGTCTACGAGCAGTACTTC	CASSSRGNGVYEQYF
TRBV4-2	TRBJ1-1	once	-	TGTGCCAGCAGCCAAGTTCTTGGGGTTAGTGAAGCTTTCTTT	CASSQVLGVSEAFF
TRBV15	TRBJ2-2	-	-	TGTGCCACCAGCAGAGATCTGCGCGGGGAGCTGTTTTTT	CATSRDLRGELFF
TRBV6-5	TRBJ2-7	-	-	TGTGCCAGCAGTAGGAAAGGCCCCTACGAGCAGTACTTC	CASSRKGPYEQYF
TRBV5-4	TRBJ1-6	-	-	TGTGCCAGCAGCGCTAACCCGGGGGCGGCTGCAAATAATTCACCCCTCCACTTT	CASSANPGAAANNSPLHF
TRBV11-3	TRBJ1-2	-	TRBD1	TGTGCCAGCAGCTTAGGGTCGACAGGGAACTATGGCTACACCTTC	CASSLGSTGNYGYTF
TRBV9	TRBJ2-3	-	TRBD2	TGTGCCAGCAGCGTAGGGCTAGCGGGTGTAGGGGATACGCAGTATTTT	CASSVGLAGVGDTQYF
TRBV5-5	TRBJ2-7	-	-	TGTGCCAGCAGCTTGGCCGGTAATTCGCTCTACGAGCAGTACTTC	CASSLAGNSLYEQYF
TRBV5-6	TRBJ1-1	-	-	TGTGCCAGCAGCTTGGCTCTAAACACTGAAGCTTTCTTT	CASSLALNTEAFF
TRBV28	TRBJ1-6	-	TRBD1	TGTGCCAGCAGCCTCCCCGGGGACAGGGGAAGATCACCCCTCCACTTT	CASSLPGDRGRSPLHF
TRBV2	TRBJ1-1	-	TRBD1	TGTGCCAGCAGTGAACGGGACAGTCGGGAATTCTTT	CASSERDSREFF